A single sample gave rise to the 17 T cell receptor beta chains below, sequenced in a study of vaccination effects on CD4 cells after COVID-19. The protocol was immunoSEQ multiplex PCR, while the TCRdb copy is restricted to in-frame clones and leaves out a portion. The sample carries about 74,000 clones, roughly 80% recorded once. Culture lasted about ten days before CD4+ T cell isolation. No antigens are known for them. The specimen comprised CD4+ T cells from PBMCs cultured without peptide, sampled before COVID-19 vaccination. These receptors were obtained from a human donor who received a COVID-19 vaccine.

The chain recombines TRBV4-3 with TRBJ2-3, with no clear D. V shed 0 bases and J shed 7 bases, with 14 bases lying between them. The CDR3 has 15 residues. Germline loops: CDR1 LGHNA, CDR2 YSLEER. This CDR3 reads CASSQDPSLPNTQYF. DNA of the CDR3: TGCGCCAGCAGCCAAGATCCGAGTTTACCAAATACGCAGTATTTT.

The chain carries TRBV4-1 and TRBJ1-2; a possible D gene is TRBD1 (5 bases). CDR3 length: 15 residues. V gave up 0 bases and J gave up 7 bases, with 15 bases separating them. Germline loops: CDR1 MGHRA, CDR2 YSYEKL. The CDR3 sequence: CASSQESGANRGYTF. CDR3 bases: TGCGCCAGCAGCCAAGAAAGTGGGGCCAATCGTGGCTACACCTTC.

The chain recombines TRBV12-3 or TRBV12-4 with TRBJ1-1, with a possible D match to TRBD1 (5 bases). The CDR3 extends over 13 amino acids. V lost 6 bases, J lost 3 bases, and 11 bases lay in between. This CDR3 is CASSREWDTEAFF. The CDR3 coding sequence is TGTGCCAGCAGCAGGGAATGGGACACTGAAGCTTTCTTT.

The V gene is TRBV7-9, the J gene TRBJ2-5; 7 bases line up with TRBD1. CDR1 SEHNR and CDR2 FQNEAQ come from the germline V gene (reference sequence). The V segment lost 3 bases and the J segment 4 bases; nucleotides outside the gene matches: 11. The CDR3 totals 16 residues. The CDR3 DNA reads as TGTGCCAGCAGCTTGGCAGGGGGAGCCTCGGGAGAGACCCAGTACTTC. As protein: CASSLAGGASGETQYF.

In this sample, this clone turned up a few times. The chain is built from TRBV27 and TRBJ1-6, with TRBD1 as a possible D gene (5 bases). The germline V gene encodes CDR1 MNHEY and CDR2 SMNVEV (reference sequence). Trimming stripped 6 bases from V and 5 bases from J, with 17 bases between. This CDR3 region has 16 residues. This CDR3 reads CASSQNADTDNSPLHF. Written as DNA, the CDR3 is TGTGCCAGCAGCCAAAACGCGGACACCGATAATTCACCCCTCCACTTT.

This clone was picked up one time. The J gene is TRBJ1-5, the V gene TRBV10-2, with D unresolved. The CDR3 runs to 14 residues. Germline CDR1 and CDR2: WSHSY and SAAADI. V was clipped by 7 bases and J by 5 bases, with 15 bases between them. CDR3 in DNA: TGCGCCAGCACGGACGTGAGGGCTGATCAGCCCCAGCATTTT. Translation: CASTDVRADQPQHF.

The chain employs TRBV24-1 and TRBJ2-2; weak D call: TRBD2 (7 bases). Per germline, CDR1 KGHDR and CDR2 SFDVKD. This CDR3 has 18 amino acids. Trimming took off 4 bases at V and 0 bases at J, with 17 bases between the two ends. CDR3 bases: TGTGCCACCAGTGACCCACGCGGCGGGGGCGCGAACACCGGGGAGCTGTTTTTT. Its translation is CATSDPRGGGANTGELFF.

The chain carries TRBV5-1 and TRBJ1-2, with D perhaps TRBD1 (5 bases). This CDR3 is 14 amino acids long. The germline V gene has CDR1 SGHRS and CDR2 YFSETQ. Trimming left V 0 bases short and J 4 bases short, with 10 bases between. The CDR3: CASSLGDGGYGYTF. The DNA for the CDR3 is TGCGCCAGCAGCTTGGGGGACGGCGGCTATGGCTACACCTTC.

The chain combines TRBV7-2 with TRBJ2-7; possibly TRBD1 for D (5 bases). Trimming shortened V by 1 base and J by 2 bases, and 12 bases separated the two germline ends. This CDR3 is 15 amino acids long. The germline CDR1 and CDR2 sequences are SGHTA and FQGNSA. DNA of the CDR3: TGTGCCAGCAGCTTAGTTTCCCAGGGAACCTACGAGCAGTACGTC. It translates to CASSLVSQGTYEQYV.

The chain combines TRBV5-6 with TRBJ1-2; a possible D gene is TRBD1 (6 bases). The CDR3 has 13 amino acids. The V gene's germline CDR1 is SGHDT and CDR2 YYEEEE. V shed 3 bases and J shed 3 bases, with 9 bases lying between them. CDR3 coding DNA: TGTGCCAGCAGCTCCGGGACACACTATGGCTACACCTTC. This sequence encodes CASSSGTHYGYTF.

V and J are TRBV14 and TRBJ2-2, with no clear D. The CDR3 contains 14 residues. CDR1 SGHDN and CDR2 FVKESK come from the germline V gene. V lost 4 bases and J lost 2, with 8 bases in between. The CDR3 DNA is TGTGCCAGCAGCCCGACACGTAACACCGGGGAGCTGTTTTTT. It is translated as CASSPTRNTGELFF.

This chain uses TRBV10-3 with TRBJ2-3, with TRBD2 matching over 8 bases. The CDR3 consists of 14 residues. The junction had 5 bases not matched to a gene; V was cut back by 7 bases and J by 2 bases. Germline CDR1 ENHRY, CDR2 SYGVKD. The CDR3 nucleotides are TGTGCCATCAATGGCGGGGGGAACACAGATACGCAGTATTTT. Amino acids: CAINGGGNTDTQYF.

V and J are TRBV30 and TRBJ1-3; 7 nucleotides line up with TRBD1. The CDR3 is 15 residues long. Unmatched junction bases numbered 5, after V lost 1 base and J lost 2 bases. Germline loops: CDR1 GTSNPN, CDR2 SVGIG (reference sequence). The DNA for the CDR3 is TGTGCCTGGAGTGGACAGGGAGGGACTGGAAACACCATATATTTT. Protein: CAWSGQGGTGNTIYF. Full variable domain (outside the CDR3, taken from reference TRBV30 and TRBJ1-3): SQTIHQWPATLVQPVGSPLSLECTVEGTSNPNLYWYRQAAGRGLQLLFYSVGIGQISSEVPQNLSASRPQDRQFILSSKKLLLSDSGFYLCAWSGQGGTGNTIYFGEGSWLTVV.

In this sample, this clone turned up a few times. The gene calls are TRBV5-4 and TRBJ2-1; D gene ambiguous. V shed 1 base and J shed 8 bases, with 13 bases lying between them. This CDR3 is 14 amino acids long. Per germline, CDR1 SGHNT and CDR2 YYREEE (reference sequence). CDR3 DNA: TGTGCCAGCAGCTTGCCCGGGTGGAAGGATGAGCAGTTCTTC. It yields the protein CASSLPGWKDEQFF.

The rearrangement joins TRBV6-6 to TRBJ1-3; 8 bases fit TRBD1. This CDR3 region has 16 residues. The germline V gene encodes CDR1 MNHNY and CDR2 SVGAGI (reference sequence). The ends lost 6 bases at V and 0 bases at J; junction bases unmatched: 7. The CDR3 here is CASSQTGALSGNTIYF. CDR3 DNA: TGTGCCAGCAGCCAGACAGGGGCCCTCTCTGGAAACACCATATATTTT.

This clone has only one observation. The rearrangement joins TRBV6-6 to TRBJ1-2, with 9 bases identical to TRBD1. The CDR3 has 15 residues. Germline V lookup: CDR1 MNHNY, CDR2 SVGAGI (reference sequence). V lost 4 bases, J lost 0 bases, and 3 bases stayed unmatched. The chain's CDR3 is CASSLTGGPNYGYTF. DNA of the CDR3: TGTGCCAGCAGTTTGACAGGGGGACCTAACTATGGCTACACCTTC.

There are a few counts of this clone. This chain links TRBV28 with TRBJ2-7; 7 bases are a match to TRBD1. The V segment lost 3 bases and the J segment 7 bases; nucleotides outside the gene matches: 9. The CDR3 runs to 14 residues. Per the germline V gene, CDR1 is MDHEN and CDR2 is SYDVKM. The DNA of the CDR3 is TGTGCCAGCAGTTTCCGGCCGGGACAGCGAGAGCAGTACGTC. Protein sequence: CASSFRPGQREQYV.